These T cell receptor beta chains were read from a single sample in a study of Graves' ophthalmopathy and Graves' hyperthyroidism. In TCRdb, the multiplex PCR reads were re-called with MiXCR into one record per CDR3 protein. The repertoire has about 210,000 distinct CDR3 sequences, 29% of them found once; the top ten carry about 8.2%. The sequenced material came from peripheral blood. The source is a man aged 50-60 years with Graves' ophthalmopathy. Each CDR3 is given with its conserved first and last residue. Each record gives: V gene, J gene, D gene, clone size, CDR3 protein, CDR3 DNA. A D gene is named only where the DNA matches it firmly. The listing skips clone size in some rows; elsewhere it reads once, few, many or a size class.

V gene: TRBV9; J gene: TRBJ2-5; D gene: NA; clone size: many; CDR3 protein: CASSTWGRQETQYF; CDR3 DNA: TGTGCCAGCAGTACGTGGGGGCGGCAAGAGACCCAGTACTTC
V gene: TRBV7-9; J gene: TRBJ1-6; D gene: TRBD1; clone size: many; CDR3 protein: CASRPGTEPSPLHF; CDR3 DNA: TGTGCCAGCAGGCCCGGGACAGAGCCTTCACCCCTCCACTTT
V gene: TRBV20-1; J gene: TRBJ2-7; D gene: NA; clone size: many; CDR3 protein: CSATSPVPPYEQYF; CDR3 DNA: TGCAGCGCCACTTCCCCCGTTCCTCCCTACGAGCAGTACTTC
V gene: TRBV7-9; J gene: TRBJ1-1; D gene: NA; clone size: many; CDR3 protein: CASSLTGGKGAEAFF; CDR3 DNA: TGTGCCAGCAGCTTAACTGGGGGGAAGGGAGCTGAAGCTTTCTTT
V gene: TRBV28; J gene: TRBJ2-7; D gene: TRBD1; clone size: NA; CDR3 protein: CASTSSGGLPYEQYF; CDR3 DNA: TGTGCCAGCACCTCTTCAGGGGGCCTCCCCTACGAGCAGTACTTC
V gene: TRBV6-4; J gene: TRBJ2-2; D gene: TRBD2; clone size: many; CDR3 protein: CASSRTSGRRDTGELFF; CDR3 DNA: TGTGCCAGCAGTCGGACTAGCGGGAGAAGAGACACCGGGGAGCTGTTTTTT
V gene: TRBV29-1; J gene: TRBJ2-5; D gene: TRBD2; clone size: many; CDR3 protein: CSVGQGGGETQYF; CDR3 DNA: TGCAGCGTTGGTCAGGGCGGGGGAGAGACCCAGTACTTC
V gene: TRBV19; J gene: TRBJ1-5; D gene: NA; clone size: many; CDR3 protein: CASSPPAGRHGSNQPQHF; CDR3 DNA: TGTGCCAGTAGCCCTCCCGCAGGTCGTCATGGAAGCAATCAGCCCCAGCATTTT
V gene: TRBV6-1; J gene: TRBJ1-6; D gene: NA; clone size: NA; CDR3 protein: CASSEAGSYNSPLHF; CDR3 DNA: TGTGCCAGCAGTGAAGCCGGCTCCTATAATTCACCCCTCCACTTT
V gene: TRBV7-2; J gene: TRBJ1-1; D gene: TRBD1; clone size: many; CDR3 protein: CASSLNYGQGGTEAFF; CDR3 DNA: TGTGCCAGCAGCTTAAACTATGGACAGGGTGGGACTGAAGCTTTCTTT
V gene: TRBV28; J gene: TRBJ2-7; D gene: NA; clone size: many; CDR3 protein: CASSRPRRYEQYF; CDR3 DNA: TGTGCCAGCAGTCGGCCGCGGAGGTACGAGCAGTACTTC
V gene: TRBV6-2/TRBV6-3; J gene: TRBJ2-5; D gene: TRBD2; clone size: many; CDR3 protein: CASSYLAGEETQYF; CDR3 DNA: TGTGCCAGCAGTTACTTAGCGGGGGAAGAGACCCAGTACTTC
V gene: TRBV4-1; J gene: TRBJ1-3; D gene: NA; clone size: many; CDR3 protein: CASSQATGNTIYF; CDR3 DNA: TGCGCCAGCAGCCAAGCAACTGGAAACACCATATATTTT
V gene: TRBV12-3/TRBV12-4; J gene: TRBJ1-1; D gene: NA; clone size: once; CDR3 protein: CASSLRSQTEAFF; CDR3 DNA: TGTGCCAGCAGTTTGCGGAGTCAAACTGAAGCTTTCTTT
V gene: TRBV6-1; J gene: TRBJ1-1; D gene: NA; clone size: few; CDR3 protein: CASSLGLMDTEAFF; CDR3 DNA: TGTGCCAGCAGTCTCGGACTGATGGACACTGAAGCTTTCTTT
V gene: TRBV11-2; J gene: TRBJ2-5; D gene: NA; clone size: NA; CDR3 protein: CASSPRLGYQETQYF; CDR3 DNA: TGTGCCAGCAGCCCCCGGTTGGGCTACCAAGAGACCCAGTACTTC